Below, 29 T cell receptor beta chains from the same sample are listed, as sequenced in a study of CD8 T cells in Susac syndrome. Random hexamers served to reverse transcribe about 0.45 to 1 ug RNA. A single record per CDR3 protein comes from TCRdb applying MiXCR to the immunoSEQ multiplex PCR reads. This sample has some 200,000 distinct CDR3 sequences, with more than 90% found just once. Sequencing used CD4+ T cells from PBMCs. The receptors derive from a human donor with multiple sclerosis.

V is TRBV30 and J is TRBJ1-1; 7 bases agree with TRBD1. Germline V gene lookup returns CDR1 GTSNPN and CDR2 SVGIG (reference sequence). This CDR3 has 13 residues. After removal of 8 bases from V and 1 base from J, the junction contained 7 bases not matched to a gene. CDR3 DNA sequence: TGTGCCAGGACAGGCCGGGGGAACACTGAAGCTTTCTTT. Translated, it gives CARTGRGNTEAFF.

CDR3 sequence (DNA): TGTGCCAGCAGCCAAGTCCCCCTAGCGAAGCAGACCCAGTACTTC. It is translated as CASSQVPLAKQTQYF. This chain joins TRBV3-1 and TRBJ2-5; tentatively, D is TRBD2 (6 bases). V was clipped by 1 base and J by 6 bases, with 15 bases between them. Looked up from germline, CDR1 is LGHDT and CDR2 is YNNKEL (reference sequence). The CDR3 spans 15 residues.

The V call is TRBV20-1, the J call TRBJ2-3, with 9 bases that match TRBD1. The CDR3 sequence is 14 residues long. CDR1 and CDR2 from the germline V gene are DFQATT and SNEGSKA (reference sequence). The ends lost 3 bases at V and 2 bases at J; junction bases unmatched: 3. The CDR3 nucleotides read TGCAGTGCTAGCGGACAGGGGAACACAGATACGCAGTATTTT. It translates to CSASGQGNTDTQYF.

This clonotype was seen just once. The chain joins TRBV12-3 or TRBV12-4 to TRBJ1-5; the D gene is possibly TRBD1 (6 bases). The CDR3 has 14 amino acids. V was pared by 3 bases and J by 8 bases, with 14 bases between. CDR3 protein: CASSFPQGKEPQHF. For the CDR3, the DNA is TGTGCCAGCAGTTTCCCGCAGGGGAAGGAGCCCCAGCATTTT.

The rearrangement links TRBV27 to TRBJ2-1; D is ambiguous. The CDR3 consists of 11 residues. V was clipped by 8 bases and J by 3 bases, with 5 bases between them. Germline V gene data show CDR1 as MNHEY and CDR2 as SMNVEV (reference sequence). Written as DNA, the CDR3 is TGTGCCAGCGGCTTCTACAATGAGCAGTTCTTC. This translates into CASGFYNEQFF.

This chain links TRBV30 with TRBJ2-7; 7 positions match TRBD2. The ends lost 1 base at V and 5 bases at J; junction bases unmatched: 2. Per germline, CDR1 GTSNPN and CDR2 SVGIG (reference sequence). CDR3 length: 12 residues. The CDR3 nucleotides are TGTGCCTGGAGTGGCGGGGGAGACGAGCAGTACTTC. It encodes CAWSGGGDEQYF.

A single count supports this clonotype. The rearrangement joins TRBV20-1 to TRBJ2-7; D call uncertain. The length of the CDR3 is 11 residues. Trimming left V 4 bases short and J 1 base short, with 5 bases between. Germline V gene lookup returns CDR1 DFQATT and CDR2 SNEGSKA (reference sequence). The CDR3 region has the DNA TGCAGTGCTACCCATTCCTACGAGCAGTACTTC. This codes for CSATHSYEQYF.

CDR3 amino acids: CASSYRAGGAYNEQFF. The DNA for the CDR3 is TGTGCCAGCAGCTACCGGGCCGGAGGCGCCTACAATGAGCAGTTCTTC. The chain is built from TRBV3-1 and TRBJ2-1; D might be TRBD2 (5 bases). CDR1 is LGHDT and CDR2 is YNNKEL in the germline V gene (reference sequence). V dropped 5 bases and J dropped 2 bases, with 16 bases sitting between them. The CDR3 has 16 residues.

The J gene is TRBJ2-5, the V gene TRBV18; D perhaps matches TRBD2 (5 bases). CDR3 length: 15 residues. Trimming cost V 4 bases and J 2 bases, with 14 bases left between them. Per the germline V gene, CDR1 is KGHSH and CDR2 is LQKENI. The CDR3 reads CASSQGVIAQETQYF. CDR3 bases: TGTGCCAGCTCACAGGGAGTTATAGCGCAAGAGACCCAGTACTTC. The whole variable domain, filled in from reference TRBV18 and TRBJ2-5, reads NAGVMQNPRHLVRRRGQEARLRCSPMKGHSHVYWYRQLPEEGLKFMVYLQKENIIDESGMPKERFSAEFPKEGPSILRIQQVVRGDSAAYFCASSQGVIAQETQYFGPGTRLLVL.

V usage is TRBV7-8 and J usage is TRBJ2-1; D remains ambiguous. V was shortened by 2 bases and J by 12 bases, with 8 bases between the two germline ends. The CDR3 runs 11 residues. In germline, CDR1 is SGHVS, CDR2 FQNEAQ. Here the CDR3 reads CASSLFSWQFF. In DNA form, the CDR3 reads TGTGCCAGCAGCTTATTTAGCTGGCAGTTCTTC.

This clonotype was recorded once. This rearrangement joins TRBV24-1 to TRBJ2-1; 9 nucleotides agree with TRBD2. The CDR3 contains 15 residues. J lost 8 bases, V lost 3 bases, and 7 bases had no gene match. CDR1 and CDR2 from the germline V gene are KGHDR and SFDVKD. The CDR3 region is CATSDPSGTGDEQFF. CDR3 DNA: TGTGCCACCAGTGATCCTAGCGGGACGGGGGATGAGCAGTTCTTC.

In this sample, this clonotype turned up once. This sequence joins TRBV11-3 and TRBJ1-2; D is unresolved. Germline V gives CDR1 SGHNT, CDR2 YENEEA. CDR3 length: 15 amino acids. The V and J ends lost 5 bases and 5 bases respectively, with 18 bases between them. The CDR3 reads CASSPGRPVPYGYTF. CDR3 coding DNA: TGTGCCAGCAGCCCGGGCCGGCCCGTCCCTTATGGCTACACCTTC.

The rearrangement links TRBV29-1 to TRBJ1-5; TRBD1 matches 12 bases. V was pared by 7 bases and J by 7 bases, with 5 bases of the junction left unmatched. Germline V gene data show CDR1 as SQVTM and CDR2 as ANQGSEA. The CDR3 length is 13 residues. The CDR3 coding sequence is TGCAGCGCGGGACAGGGGGCGGACCAGCCCCAGCATTTT. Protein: CSAGQGADQPQHF. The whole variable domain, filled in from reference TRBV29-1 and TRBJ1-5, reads SAVISQKPSRDICQRGTSLTIQCQVDSQVTMMFWYRQQPGQSLTLIATANQGSEATYESGFVIDKFPISRPNLTFSTLTVSNMSPEDSSIYLCSAGQGADQPQHFGDGTRLSIL.

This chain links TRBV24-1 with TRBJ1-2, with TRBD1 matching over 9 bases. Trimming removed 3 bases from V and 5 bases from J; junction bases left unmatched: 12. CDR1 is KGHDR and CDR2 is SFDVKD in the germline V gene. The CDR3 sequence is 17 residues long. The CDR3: CATSDLKRTGAGYGYTF. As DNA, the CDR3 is TGTGCCACCAGTGATCTCAAGAGGACAGGGGCTGGGTATGGCTACACCTTC.

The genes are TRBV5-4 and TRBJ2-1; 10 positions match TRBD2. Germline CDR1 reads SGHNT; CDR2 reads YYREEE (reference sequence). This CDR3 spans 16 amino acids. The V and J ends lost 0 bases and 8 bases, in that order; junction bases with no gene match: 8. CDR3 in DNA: TGTGCCAGCAGCTTGGGAGCGGGAGGGCCTAGGGATGAGCAGTTCTTC. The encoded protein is CASSLGAGGPRDEQFF.

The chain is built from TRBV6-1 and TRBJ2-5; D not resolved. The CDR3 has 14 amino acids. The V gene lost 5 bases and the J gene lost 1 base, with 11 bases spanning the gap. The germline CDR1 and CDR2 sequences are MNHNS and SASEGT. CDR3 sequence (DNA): TGTGCCAGCAGTTCCCTCGGAGTCCAAGAGACCCAGTACTTC. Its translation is CASSSLGVQETQYF.

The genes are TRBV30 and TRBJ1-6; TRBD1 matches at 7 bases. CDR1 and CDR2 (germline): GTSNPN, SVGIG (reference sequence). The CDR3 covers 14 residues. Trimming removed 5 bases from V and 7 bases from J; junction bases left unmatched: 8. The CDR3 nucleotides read TGTGCCTGGTTTGCCGACAGGGACAATTCACCCCTCCACTTT. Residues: CAWFADRDNSPLHF.

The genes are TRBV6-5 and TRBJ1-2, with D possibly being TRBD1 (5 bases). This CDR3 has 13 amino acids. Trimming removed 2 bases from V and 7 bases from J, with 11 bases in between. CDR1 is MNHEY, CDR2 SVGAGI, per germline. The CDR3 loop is CASSYRQGLGYTF. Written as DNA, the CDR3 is TGTGCCAGCAGTTACAGGCAGGGCCTTGGCTACACCTTC.

The CDR3 protein is CASSLAPANYGYTF. Written as DNA, the CDR3 is TGCGCCAGCAGCTTGGCCCCAGCTAACTATGGCTACACCTTC. J is TRBJ1-2 and V is TRBV5-1; D uncertain. This CDR3 comprises 14 residues. CDR1 SGHRS and CDR2 YFSETQ come from the germline V gene. Trimming stripped 0 bases from V and 0 bases from J, with 6 bases between.

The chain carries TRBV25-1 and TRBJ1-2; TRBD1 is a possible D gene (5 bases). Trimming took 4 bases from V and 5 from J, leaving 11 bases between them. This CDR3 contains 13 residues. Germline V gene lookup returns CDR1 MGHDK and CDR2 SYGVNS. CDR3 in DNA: TGTGCCAGCAGTGCAGGGATTAAGTATGGCTACACCTTC. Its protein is CASSAGIKYGYTF.

CDR3 region: CALSPGPDTEAFF. CDR3 in DNA: TGTGCCCTGAGCCCAGGCCCGGACACTGAAGCTTTCTTT. The chain couples TRBV30 to TRBJ1-1; D remains unclear. The CDR3 is 13 residues long. Per the germline V gene, CDR1 is GTSNPN and CDR2 is SVGIG (reference sequence). Trimming removed 8 bases at V and 3 bases at J, with 16 bases between.

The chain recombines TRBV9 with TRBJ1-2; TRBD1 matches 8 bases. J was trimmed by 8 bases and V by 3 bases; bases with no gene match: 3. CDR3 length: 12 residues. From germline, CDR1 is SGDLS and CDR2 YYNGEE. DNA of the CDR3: TGTGCCAGCAGCGCGACAGGGGAAGGCTACACCTTC. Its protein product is CASSATGEGYTF. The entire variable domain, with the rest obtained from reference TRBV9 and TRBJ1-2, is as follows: DSGVTQTPKHLITATGQRVTLRCSPRSGDLSVYWYQQSLDQGLQFLIQYYNGEERAKGNILERFSAQQFPDLHSELNLSSLELGDSALYFCASSATGEGYTFGSGTRLTVV.

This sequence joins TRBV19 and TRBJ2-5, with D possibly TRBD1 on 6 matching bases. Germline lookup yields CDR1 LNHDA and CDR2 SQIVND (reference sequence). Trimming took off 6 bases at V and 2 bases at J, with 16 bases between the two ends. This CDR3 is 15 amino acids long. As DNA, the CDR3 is TGTGCCAGTAGCAAACAGCCAGGGGTTCAAGAGACCCAGTACTTC. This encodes CASSKQPGVQETQYF.

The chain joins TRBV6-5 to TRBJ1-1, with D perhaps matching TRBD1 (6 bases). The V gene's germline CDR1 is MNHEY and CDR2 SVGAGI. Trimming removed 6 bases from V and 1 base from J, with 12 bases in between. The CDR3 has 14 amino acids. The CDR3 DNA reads TGTGCCAGCAGCCTCACAGGGAAGAACACTGAAGCTTTCTTT. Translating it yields CASSLTGKNTEAFF.

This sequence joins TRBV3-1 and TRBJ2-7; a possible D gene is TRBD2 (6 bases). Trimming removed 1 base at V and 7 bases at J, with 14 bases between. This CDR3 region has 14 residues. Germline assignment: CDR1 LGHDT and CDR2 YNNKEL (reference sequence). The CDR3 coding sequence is TGTGCCAGCAGCCAAGCCCCGACTGGAGGGGAGCAGTACTTC. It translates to CASSQAPTGGEQYF.

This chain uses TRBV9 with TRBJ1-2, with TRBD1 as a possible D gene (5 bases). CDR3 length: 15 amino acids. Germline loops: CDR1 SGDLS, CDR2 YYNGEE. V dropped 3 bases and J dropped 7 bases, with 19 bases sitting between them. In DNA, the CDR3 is TGTGCCAGCAGCGATTCCCCAACGACAGCAAGTGGCTACACCTTC. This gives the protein CASSDSPTTASGYTF.

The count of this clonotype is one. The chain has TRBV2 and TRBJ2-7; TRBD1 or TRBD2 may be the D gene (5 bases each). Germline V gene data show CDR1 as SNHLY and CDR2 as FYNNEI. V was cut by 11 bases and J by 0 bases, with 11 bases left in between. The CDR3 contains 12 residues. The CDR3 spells CAARGRSYEQYF. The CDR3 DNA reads TGTGCCGCGAGGGGCCGCTCCTACGAGCAGTACTTC.

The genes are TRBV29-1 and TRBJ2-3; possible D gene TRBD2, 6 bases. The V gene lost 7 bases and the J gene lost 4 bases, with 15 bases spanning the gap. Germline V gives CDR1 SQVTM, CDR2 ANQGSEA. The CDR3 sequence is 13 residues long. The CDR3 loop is CSGGTEGSDTQYF. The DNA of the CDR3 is TGCAGCGGGGGGACGGAGGGGTCAGATACGCAGTATTTT.

The CDR3 is CASSLQEGGTQYF. DNA for the CDR3: TGTGCCAGCAGCTTACAGGAAGGCGGGACGCAGTATTTT. The rearrangement links TRBV7-8 to TRBJ2-3; D is possibly TRBD2 (5 bases). Germline V lookup: CDR1 SGHVS, CDR2 FQNEAQ. This CDR3 is built from 13 residues. The V end lost 2 bases, the J end lost 9 bases, and 12 bases lay between the germline ends.